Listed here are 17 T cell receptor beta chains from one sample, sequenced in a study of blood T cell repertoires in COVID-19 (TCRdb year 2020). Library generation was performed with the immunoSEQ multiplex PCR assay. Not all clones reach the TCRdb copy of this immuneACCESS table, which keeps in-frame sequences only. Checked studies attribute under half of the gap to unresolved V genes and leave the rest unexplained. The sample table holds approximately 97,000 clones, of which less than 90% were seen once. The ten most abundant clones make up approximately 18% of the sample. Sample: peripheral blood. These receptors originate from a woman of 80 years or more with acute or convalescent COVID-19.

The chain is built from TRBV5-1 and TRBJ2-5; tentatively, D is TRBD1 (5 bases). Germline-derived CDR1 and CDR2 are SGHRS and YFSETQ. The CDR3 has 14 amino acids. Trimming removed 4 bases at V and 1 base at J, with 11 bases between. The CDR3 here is CASSRDSGQETQYF. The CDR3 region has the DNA TGCGCCAGCAGCCGTGACAGTGGCCAAGAGACCCAGTACTTC.

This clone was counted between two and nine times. The chain's CDR3 is CASSIVGGRSYNEQFF. The DNA of the CDR3 is TGTGCCAGTAGTATAGTGGGGGGAAGGTCCTACAATGAGCAGTTCTTC. V is TRBV19 and J is TRBJ2-1, with TRBD2 as a possible D gene (6 bases). Trimming removed 1 base at V and 1 base at J, with 11 bases between. CDR1 and CDR2 (germline): LNHDA, SQIVND (reference sequence). This CDR3 is built from 16 residues.

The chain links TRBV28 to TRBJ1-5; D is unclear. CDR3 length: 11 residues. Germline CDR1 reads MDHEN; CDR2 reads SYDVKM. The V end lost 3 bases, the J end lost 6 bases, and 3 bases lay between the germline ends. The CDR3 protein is CASSFGQPQHF. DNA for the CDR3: TGTGCCAGCAGTTTCGGTCAGCCCCAGCATTTT.

The DNA for the CDR3 is TGTGCCAGCAGCCCGGCTGGGACTAGCGGGGGCTACCGGGAGCTGTTTTTT. This gives the protein CASSPAGTSGGYRELFF. J is TRBJ2-2 and V is TRBV7-6, with TRBD2 identical over 14 bases. J lost 9 bases, V lost 5 bases, and 11 bases had no gene match. This CDR3 is built from 17 residues. Per germline, CDR1 SGHVS and CDR2 FNYEAQ. The full variable domain, with the rest looked up from reference TRBV7-6 and TRBJ2-2, is GAGVSQSPRYKVTKRGQDVALRCDPISGHVSLYWYRQALGQGPEFLTYFNYEAQQDKSGLPNDRFSAERPEGSISTLTIQRTEQRDSAMYRCASSPAGTSGGYRELFFGEGSRLTVL.

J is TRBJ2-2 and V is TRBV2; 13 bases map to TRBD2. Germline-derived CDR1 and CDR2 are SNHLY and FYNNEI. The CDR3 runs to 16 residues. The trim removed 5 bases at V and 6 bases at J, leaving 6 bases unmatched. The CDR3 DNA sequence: TGTGCCAGCAGTCTCGGGACTAGCGGGGTGGCCGGGGAGCTGTTTTTT. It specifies CASSLGTSGVAGELFF. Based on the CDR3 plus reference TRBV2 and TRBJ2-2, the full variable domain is EPEVTQTPSHQVTQMGQEVILRCVPISNHLYFYWYRQILGQKVEFLVSFYNNEISEKSEIFDDQFSVERPDGSNFTLKIRSTKLEDSAMYFCASSLGTSGVAGELFFGEGSRLTVL.

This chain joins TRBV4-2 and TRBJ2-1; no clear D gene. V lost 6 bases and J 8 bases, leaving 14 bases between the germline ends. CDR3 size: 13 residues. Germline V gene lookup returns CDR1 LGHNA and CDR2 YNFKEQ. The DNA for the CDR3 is TGTGCCAGCAGACGCCTGGGCCTCGATGAGCAGTTCTTC. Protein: CASRRLGLDEQFF.

The CDR3 is CASSQGGLTEAFF. CDR3 sequence (DNA): TGTGCCAGCAGCCAAGGAGGCCTCACTGAAGCTTTCTTT. The chain carries TRBV14 and TRBJ1-1; no reliable D call. Germline-derived CDR1 and CDR2 are SGHDN and FVKESK. V lost 1 base and J 4 bases, leaving 7 bases between the germline ends. The CDR3 loop spans 13 amino acids.

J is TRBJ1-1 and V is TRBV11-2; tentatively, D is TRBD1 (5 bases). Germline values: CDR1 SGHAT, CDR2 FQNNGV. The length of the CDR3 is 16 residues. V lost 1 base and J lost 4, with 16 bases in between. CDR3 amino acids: CASSLGVGGAGTEAFF. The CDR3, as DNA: TGTGCCAGCAGCTTAGGAGTCGGAGGGGCAGGCACTGAAGCTTTCTTT.

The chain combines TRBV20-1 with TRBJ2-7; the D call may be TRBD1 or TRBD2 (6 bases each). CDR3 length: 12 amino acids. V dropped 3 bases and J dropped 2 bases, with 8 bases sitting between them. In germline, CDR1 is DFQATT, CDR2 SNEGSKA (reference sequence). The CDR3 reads CSASGGPYEQYF. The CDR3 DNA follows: TGCAGTGCTAGTGGGGGGCCCTACGAGCAGTACTTC.

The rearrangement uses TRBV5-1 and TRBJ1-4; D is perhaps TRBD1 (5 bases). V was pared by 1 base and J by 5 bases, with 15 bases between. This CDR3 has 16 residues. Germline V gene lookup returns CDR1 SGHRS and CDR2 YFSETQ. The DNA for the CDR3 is TGCGCCAGCAGCTTGCCCTGGGCGGGGACCAATGAAAAACTGTTTTTT. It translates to CASSLPWAGTNEKLFF.

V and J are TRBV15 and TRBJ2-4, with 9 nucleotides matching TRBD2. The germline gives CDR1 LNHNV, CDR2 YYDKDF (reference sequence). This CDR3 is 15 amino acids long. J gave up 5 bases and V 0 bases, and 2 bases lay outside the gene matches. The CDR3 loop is CATSRDGTSQNIQYF. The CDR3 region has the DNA TGTGCCACCAGCAGAGATGGGACTAGCCAAAACATTCAGTACTTC.

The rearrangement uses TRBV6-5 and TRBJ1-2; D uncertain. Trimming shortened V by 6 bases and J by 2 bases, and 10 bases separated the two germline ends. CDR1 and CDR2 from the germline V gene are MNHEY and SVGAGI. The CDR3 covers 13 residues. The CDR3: CASSFDINYGYTF. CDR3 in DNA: TGTGCCAGCAGCTTCGACATAAACTATGGCTACACCTTC.

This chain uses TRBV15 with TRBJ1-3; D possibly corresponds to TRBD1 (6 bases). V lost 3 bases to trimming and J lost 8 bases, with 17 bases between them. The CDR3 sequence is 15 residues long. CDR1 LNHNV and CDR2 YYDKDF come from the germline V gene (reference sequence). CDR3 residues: CATSRAPGQADTIYF. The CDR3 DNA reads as TGTGCCACCAGCAGGGCCCCGGGACAAGCAGACACCATATATTTT.

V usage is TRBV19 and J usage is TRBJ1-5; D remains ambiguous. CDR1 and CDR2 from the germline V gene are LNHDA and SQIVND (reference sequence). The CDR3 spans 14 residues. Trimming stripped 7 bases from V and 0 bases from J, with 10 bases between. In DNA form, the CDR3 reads TGTGCCAGTAAGGCGGAGGCTAGCAATCAGCCCCAGCATTTT. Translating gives CASKAEASNQPQHF.

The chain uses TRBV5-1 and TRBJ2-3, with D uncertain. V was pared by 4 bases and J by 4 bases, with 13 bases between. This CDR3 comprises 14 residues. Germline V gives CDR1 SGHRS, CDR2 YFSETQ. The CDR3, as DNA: TGCGCCAGCAGCCCTCTAATCCGGGCAGATACGCAGTATTTT. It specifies CASSPLIRADTQYF.

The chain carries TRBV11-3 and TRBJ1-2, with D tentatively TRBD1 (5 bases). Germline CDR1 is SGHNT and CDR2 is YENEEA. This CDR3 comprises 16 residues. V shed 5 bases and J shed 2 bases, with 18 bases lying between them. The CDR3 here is CASSPKHPGGNYGYTF. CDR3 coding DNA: TGTGCCAGCAGCCCTAAACACCCGGGGGGAAACTATGGCTACACCTTC.

Here the CDR3 reads CASSLATGGISPLHF. The CDR3 DNA follows: TGTGCCAGCAGCTTGGCCACAGGGGGGATTTCACCCCTCCACTTT. The rearrangement links TRBV5-4 to TRBJ1-6, with 8 bases matching TRBD1. The CDR3 has 15 residues. J was trimmed by 9 bases and V by 0 bases; bases with no gene match: 5. CDR1 and CDR2 (germline): SGHNT, YYREEE (reference sequence).